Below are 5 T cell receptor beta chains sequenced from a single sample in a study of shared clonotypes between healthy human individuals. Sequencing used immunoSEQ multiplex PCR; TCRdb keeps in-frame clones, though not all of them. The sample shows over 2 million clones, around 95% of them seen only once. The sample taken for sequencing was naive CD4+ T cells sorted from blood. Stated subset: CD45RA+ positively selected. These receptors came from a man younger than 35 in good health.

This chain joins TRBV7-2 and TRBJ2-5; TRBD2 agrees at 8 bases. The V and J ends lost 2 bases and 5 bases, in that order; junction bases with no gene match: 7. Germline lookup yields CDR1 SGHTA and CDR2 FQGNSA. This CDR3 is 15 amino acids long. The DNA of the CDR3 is TGTGCCAGCAGCTTAAGGGGGACTAGATCTGAGACCCAGTACTTC. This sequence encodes CASSLRGTRSETQYF.

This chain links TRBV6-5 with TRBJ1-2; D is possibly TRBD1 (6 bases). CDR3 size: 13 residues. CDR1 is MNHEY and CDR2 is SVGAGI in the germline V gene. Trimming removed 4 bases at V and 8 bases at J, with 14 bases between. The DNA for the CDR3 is TGTGCCAGCAGTTCCACTTGGGGGGGCGGCTACACCTTC. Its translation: CASSSTWGGGYTF.

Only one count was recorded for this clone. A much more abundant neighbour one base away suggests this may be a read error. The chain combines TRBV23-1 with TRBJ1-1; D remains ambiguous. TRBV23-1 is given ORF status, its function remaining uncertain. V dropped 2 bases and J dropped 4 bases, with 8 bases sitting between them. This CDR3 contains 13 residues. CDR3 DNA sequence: TGCGCCAGCAGTCAAGTCGTGGGCACTGAAGCTTTCTTT. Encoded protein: CASSQVVGTEAFF.

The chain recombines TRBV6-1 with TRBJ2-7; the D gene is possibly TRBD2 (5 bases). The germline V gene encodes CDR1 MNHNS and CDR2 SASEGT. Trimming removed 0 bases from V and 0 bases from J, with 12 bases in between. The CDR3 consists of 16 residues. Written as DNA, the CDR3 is TGTGCCAGCAGTGAAGCAGGCGGGCAGCCCTCCTACGAGCAGTACTTC. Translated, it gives CASSEAGGQPSYEQYF.

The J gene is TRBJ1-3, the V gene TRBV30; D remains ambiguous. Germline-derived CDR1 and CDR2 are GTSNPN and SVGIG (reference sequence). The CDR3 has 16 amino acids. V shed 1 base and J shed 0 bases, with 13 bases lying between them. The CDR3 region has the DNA TGTGCCTGGAGTGCCCACTTTAGGGACTCTGGAAACACCATATATTTT. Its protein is CAWSAHFRDSGNTIYF.